A selection of T cell receptor beta chains follows, all from one sample in a study of shared clonotypes between healthy human individuals. TCRdb's copy holds only in-frame clones and misses some; the assay was immunoSEQ multiplex PCR. The sample carries millions of clones, over 85% recorded once. Sequencing was done on a sample of naive CD4+ T cells sorted from blood. The receptors originated from a man aged 18 to 30 in good health. The CDR3 runs from the conserved cysteine through the conserved F or W. Size is stated for part of the rows, as once, few or many counts, or as a class when the clone is expanded.

clone size: once
V gene: TRBV7-7
J gene: TRBJ1-6
CDR3 protein: CASSLARQIPLDSPLHF

clone size: .
V gene: TRBV4-1
J gene: TRBJ1-2
CDR3 protein: CASSQDRNYGYTF

clone size: .
V gene: TRBV18
J gene: TRBJ2-7
CDR3 protein: CASSQMTKPSAHEQYF

clone size: .
V gene: TRBV9
J gene: TRBJ2-7
CDR3 protein: CASSVAGRPGGEQYF

clone size: .
V gene: TRBV27
J gene: TRBJ1-1
CDR3 protein: CASRRRENMNTEAFF

clone size: .
V gene: TRBV2
J gene: TRBJ2-6
CDR3 protein: CASSRDRSSGANVLTF

clone size: .
V gene: TRBV10-3
J gene: TRBJ2-3
CDR3 protein: CAINQGTADTQYF

clone size: .
V gene: TRBV6-6
J gene: TRBJ1-1
CDR3 protein: CASTQDNRQAFF

clone size: .
V gene: TRBV5-1
J gene: TRBJ2-5
CDR3 protein: CASSLGDSLGETQYF

clone size: .
V gene: TRBV27
J gene: TRBJ2-2
CDR3 protein: CASSLGPGELFF

clone size: .
V gene: TRBV4-1
J gene: TRBJ2-2
CDR3 protein: CASRPEIRTSVNTGELFF

clone size: .
V gene: TRBV6-5
J gene: TRBJ2-1
CDR3 protein: CASSPEVGSEQFF

clone size: .
V gene: TRBV5-1
J gene: TRBJ2-3
CDR3 protein: CASSLPATDTQYF

clone size: .
V gene: TRBV7-8
J gene: TRBJ2-7
CDR3 protein: CASSLSRDGGTEQYF

clone size: once
V gene: TRBV7-8
J gene: TRBJ2-7
CDR3 protein: CASSLGWSSYEQYF

clone size: .
V gene: TRBV11-2
J gene: TRBJ2-7
CDR3 protein: CASSIGDRNYEQYF

clone size: .
V gene: TRBV5-1
J gene: TRBJ2-5
CDR3 protein: CASSLGGPGETQYF

clone size: .
V gene: TRBV10-3
J gene: TRBJ1-3
CDR3 protein: CAIRLGTASGNTIYF

clone size: .
V gene: TRBV18
J gene: TRBJ1-2
CDR3 protein: CASSPGEYGYTF

clone size: .
V gene: TRBV5-1
J gene: TRBJ1-5
CDR3 protein: CASSPTGQGASPQHF

clone size: .
V gene: TRBV18
J gene: TRBJ1-1
CDR3 protein: CASSPRPLRQGNTEAFF

clone size: .
V gene: TRBV25-1
J gene: TRBJ1-2
CDR3 protein: CASSDRTVVYGYTF

clone size: .
V gene: TRBV5-1
J gene: TRBJ2-5
CDR3 protein: CASTHTTSGIVETQYF

clone size: .
V gene: TRBV6-5
J gene: TRBJ1-1
CDR3 protein: CASGQGFSTEAFF

clone size: .
V gene: TRBV19
J gene: TRBJ2-2
CDR3 protein: CASSIPSQGIVLTGELFF

clone size: .
V gene: TRBV6-4
J gene: TRBJ1-2
CDR3 protein: CASSDSIGRDYYGYTF

clone size: .
V gene: TRBV18
J gene: TRBJ1-1
CDR3 protein: CASSITTGGNTEAFF

clone size: .
V gene: TRBV5-1
J gene: TRBJ2-7
CDR3 protein: CASSPWEGGGSYEQYF

clone size: .
V gene: TRBV19
J gene: TRBJ2-6
CDR3 protein: CATQRGGANVLTF

clone size: .
V gene: TRBV18
J gene: TRBJ2-1
CDR3 protein: CASSPLGTSVSYNEQFF

clone size: once
V gene: TRBV5-1
J gene: TRBJ2-2
CDR3 protein: CASSASPNTGELFF

clone size: .
V gene: TRBV6-6
J gene: TRBJ2-3
CDR3 protein: CASTRDFSTDTQYF

clone size: .
V gene: TRBV7-6
J gene: TRBJ2-3
CDR3 protein: CASSSGTSGVKRAQYF

clone size: .
V gene: TRBV7-9
J gene: TRBJ2-7
CDR3 protein: CASIPARTGGHEQYF

clone size: .
V gene: TRBV19
J gene: TRBJ2-1
CDR3 protein: CASSFVVGVEQFF

clone size: .
V gene: TRBV19
J gene: TRBJ2-7
CDR3 protein: CASSGDIKEQYF

clone size: .
V gene: TRBV7-2
J gene: TRBJ2-7
CDR3 protein: CASSLKLAGGEQYF

clone size: .
V gene: TRBV13
J gene: TRBJ2-1
CDR3 protein: CASSPAGPGRGQFF

clone size: .
V gene: TRBV4-1
J gene: TRBJ1-2
CDR3 protein: CASSQDRLVRGYTF

clone size: .
V gene: TRBV4-3
J gene: TRBJ1-6
CDR3 protein: CASSLRTGVTYNSPLHF

clone size: .
V gene: TRBV7-6
J gene: TRBJ1-1
CDR3 protein: CASSLTGSTEAFF

clone size: .
V gene: TRBV4-1
J gene: TRBJ2-7
CDR3 protein: CASSPLGASYEQYF

clone size: .
V gene: TRBV6-1
J gene: TRBJ1-1
CDR3 protein: CASRRAQINTEAFF

clone size: .
V gene: TRBV6-6
J gene: TRBJ1-5
CDR3 protein: CASSPGTANQPQHF

clone size: .
V gene: TRBV6-6
J gene: TRBJ2-1
CDR3 protein: CASTDGTSNEQFF

clone size: .
V gene: TRBV14
J gene: TRBJ2-5
CDR3 protein: CASSHPPPQETQYF

clone size: .
V gene: TRBV18
J gene: TRBJ1-6
CDR3 protein: CASSLRDGQNSPLHF

clone size: .
V gene: TRBV6-5
J gene: TRBJ2-7
CDR3 protein: CASSYSGGTYEQYF

clone size: .
V gene: TRBV27
J gene: TRBJ1-5
CDR3 protein: CASSLGGTSQPQHF

clone size: .
V gene: TRBV28
J gene: TRBJ1-1
CDR3 protein: CASSMTGGRTEAFF

clone size: .
V gene: TRBV11-3
J gene: TRBJ2-2
CDR3 protein: CASSLRASGPNTGELFF

clone size: .
V gene: TRBV5-4
J gene: TRBJ1-3
CDR3 protein: CASSYGLVRASGNTIYF

clone size: .
V gene: TRBV5-4
J gene: TRBJ2-1
CDR3 protein: CASSGLRSGVGNEQFF

clone size: .
V gene: TRBV4-3
J gene: TRBJ2-7
CDR3 protein: CASSQGWGTSGDSYEQYF

clone size: .
V gene: TRBV5-5
J gene: TRBJ1-2
CDR3 protein: CASTREGINYGYTF